This entry describes one TCR beta chain. Antigen: not known. CDR1 MDHEN and CDR2 SYDVKM come from the germline V gene. The CDR3 length is 15 residues. With V trimmed by 7 bases and J by 6 bases, 9 bases remained unmatched. The data are from a study of identical twins. Study-level findings and limits: Findings came from cross-sectional statistics, without long-term follow-up of donors. The presence of invariant MAIT and iNKT cells could partly confound analyses of zero-insertion sequences.

One entry per CDR3 protein, called by TCRdb with MiXCR from the 5' RACE reads. Among roughly 190,000 distinct CDR3 sequences listed, more than 15% were seen once. In addition, the sample was reused for a study of T cells expressing NK-cell markers. From that paper: The TCR beta repertoires originated in sorted CD3+CD56+NKG2C+, CD3+CD56+NKG2C- and CD3+CD56-NKG2C+ T cells. Most of the eight sequenced donors were HCMV-seropositive; one was seronegative.

This sequence originates from a woman between 18 and 29 years old in good health. J is TRBJ1-6 and V is TRBV28; 7 positions match TRBD1. Source material: CD8+ T cells sorted from blood. In DNA form, the CDR3 reads TGTGCCAGCATCGCACAGACAGGGTCTAATTCACCCCTCCACTTT. It is translated as CASIAQTGSNSPLHF. Supplemented by reference TRBV28 and TRBJ1-6, the full variable domain reads DVKVTQSSRYLVKRTGEKVFLECVQDMDHENMFWYRQDPGLGLRLIYFSYDVKMKEKGDIPEGYSVSREKKERFSLILESASTNQTSMYLCASIAQTGSNSPLHFGNGTRLTVT.